This T cell receptor beta chain was profiled in a study of blood T cell repertoires in COVID-19. Study-wide context: From the United States, Italy and Spain came samples of acute and convalescent COVID-19. PBMCs, B-cell-depleted T cells, or T cells provided the cDNA or gDNA that made up the material.

Original handling: Amplification with reference gene primers provided the estimates of nucleated cell counts. The assay was immunoSEQ multiplex PCR, and TCRdb's table has in-frame clones only and misses some. V and J calls and clone size are as listed in that table; D and trimming were resolved from the DNA. Of more than 95,000 clones in the sample, approximately 80% are singletons; the top ten hold around 4.4%. Sequencing was performed on peripheral blood. The receptor was derived from a man aged 55 to 70 with acute or convalescent COVID-19.

This CDR3 reads CASSPRYKGVIHGYTF. DNA of the CDR3: TGTGCCAGCAGCCCTCGGTATAAAGGGGTCATCCATGGCTACACCTTC. The chain employs TRBV21-1 and TRBJ1-2; the table calls TRBD1, which could not be checked here. TRBV21-1 corresponds to a pseudogene. The CDR3 has 16 residues.